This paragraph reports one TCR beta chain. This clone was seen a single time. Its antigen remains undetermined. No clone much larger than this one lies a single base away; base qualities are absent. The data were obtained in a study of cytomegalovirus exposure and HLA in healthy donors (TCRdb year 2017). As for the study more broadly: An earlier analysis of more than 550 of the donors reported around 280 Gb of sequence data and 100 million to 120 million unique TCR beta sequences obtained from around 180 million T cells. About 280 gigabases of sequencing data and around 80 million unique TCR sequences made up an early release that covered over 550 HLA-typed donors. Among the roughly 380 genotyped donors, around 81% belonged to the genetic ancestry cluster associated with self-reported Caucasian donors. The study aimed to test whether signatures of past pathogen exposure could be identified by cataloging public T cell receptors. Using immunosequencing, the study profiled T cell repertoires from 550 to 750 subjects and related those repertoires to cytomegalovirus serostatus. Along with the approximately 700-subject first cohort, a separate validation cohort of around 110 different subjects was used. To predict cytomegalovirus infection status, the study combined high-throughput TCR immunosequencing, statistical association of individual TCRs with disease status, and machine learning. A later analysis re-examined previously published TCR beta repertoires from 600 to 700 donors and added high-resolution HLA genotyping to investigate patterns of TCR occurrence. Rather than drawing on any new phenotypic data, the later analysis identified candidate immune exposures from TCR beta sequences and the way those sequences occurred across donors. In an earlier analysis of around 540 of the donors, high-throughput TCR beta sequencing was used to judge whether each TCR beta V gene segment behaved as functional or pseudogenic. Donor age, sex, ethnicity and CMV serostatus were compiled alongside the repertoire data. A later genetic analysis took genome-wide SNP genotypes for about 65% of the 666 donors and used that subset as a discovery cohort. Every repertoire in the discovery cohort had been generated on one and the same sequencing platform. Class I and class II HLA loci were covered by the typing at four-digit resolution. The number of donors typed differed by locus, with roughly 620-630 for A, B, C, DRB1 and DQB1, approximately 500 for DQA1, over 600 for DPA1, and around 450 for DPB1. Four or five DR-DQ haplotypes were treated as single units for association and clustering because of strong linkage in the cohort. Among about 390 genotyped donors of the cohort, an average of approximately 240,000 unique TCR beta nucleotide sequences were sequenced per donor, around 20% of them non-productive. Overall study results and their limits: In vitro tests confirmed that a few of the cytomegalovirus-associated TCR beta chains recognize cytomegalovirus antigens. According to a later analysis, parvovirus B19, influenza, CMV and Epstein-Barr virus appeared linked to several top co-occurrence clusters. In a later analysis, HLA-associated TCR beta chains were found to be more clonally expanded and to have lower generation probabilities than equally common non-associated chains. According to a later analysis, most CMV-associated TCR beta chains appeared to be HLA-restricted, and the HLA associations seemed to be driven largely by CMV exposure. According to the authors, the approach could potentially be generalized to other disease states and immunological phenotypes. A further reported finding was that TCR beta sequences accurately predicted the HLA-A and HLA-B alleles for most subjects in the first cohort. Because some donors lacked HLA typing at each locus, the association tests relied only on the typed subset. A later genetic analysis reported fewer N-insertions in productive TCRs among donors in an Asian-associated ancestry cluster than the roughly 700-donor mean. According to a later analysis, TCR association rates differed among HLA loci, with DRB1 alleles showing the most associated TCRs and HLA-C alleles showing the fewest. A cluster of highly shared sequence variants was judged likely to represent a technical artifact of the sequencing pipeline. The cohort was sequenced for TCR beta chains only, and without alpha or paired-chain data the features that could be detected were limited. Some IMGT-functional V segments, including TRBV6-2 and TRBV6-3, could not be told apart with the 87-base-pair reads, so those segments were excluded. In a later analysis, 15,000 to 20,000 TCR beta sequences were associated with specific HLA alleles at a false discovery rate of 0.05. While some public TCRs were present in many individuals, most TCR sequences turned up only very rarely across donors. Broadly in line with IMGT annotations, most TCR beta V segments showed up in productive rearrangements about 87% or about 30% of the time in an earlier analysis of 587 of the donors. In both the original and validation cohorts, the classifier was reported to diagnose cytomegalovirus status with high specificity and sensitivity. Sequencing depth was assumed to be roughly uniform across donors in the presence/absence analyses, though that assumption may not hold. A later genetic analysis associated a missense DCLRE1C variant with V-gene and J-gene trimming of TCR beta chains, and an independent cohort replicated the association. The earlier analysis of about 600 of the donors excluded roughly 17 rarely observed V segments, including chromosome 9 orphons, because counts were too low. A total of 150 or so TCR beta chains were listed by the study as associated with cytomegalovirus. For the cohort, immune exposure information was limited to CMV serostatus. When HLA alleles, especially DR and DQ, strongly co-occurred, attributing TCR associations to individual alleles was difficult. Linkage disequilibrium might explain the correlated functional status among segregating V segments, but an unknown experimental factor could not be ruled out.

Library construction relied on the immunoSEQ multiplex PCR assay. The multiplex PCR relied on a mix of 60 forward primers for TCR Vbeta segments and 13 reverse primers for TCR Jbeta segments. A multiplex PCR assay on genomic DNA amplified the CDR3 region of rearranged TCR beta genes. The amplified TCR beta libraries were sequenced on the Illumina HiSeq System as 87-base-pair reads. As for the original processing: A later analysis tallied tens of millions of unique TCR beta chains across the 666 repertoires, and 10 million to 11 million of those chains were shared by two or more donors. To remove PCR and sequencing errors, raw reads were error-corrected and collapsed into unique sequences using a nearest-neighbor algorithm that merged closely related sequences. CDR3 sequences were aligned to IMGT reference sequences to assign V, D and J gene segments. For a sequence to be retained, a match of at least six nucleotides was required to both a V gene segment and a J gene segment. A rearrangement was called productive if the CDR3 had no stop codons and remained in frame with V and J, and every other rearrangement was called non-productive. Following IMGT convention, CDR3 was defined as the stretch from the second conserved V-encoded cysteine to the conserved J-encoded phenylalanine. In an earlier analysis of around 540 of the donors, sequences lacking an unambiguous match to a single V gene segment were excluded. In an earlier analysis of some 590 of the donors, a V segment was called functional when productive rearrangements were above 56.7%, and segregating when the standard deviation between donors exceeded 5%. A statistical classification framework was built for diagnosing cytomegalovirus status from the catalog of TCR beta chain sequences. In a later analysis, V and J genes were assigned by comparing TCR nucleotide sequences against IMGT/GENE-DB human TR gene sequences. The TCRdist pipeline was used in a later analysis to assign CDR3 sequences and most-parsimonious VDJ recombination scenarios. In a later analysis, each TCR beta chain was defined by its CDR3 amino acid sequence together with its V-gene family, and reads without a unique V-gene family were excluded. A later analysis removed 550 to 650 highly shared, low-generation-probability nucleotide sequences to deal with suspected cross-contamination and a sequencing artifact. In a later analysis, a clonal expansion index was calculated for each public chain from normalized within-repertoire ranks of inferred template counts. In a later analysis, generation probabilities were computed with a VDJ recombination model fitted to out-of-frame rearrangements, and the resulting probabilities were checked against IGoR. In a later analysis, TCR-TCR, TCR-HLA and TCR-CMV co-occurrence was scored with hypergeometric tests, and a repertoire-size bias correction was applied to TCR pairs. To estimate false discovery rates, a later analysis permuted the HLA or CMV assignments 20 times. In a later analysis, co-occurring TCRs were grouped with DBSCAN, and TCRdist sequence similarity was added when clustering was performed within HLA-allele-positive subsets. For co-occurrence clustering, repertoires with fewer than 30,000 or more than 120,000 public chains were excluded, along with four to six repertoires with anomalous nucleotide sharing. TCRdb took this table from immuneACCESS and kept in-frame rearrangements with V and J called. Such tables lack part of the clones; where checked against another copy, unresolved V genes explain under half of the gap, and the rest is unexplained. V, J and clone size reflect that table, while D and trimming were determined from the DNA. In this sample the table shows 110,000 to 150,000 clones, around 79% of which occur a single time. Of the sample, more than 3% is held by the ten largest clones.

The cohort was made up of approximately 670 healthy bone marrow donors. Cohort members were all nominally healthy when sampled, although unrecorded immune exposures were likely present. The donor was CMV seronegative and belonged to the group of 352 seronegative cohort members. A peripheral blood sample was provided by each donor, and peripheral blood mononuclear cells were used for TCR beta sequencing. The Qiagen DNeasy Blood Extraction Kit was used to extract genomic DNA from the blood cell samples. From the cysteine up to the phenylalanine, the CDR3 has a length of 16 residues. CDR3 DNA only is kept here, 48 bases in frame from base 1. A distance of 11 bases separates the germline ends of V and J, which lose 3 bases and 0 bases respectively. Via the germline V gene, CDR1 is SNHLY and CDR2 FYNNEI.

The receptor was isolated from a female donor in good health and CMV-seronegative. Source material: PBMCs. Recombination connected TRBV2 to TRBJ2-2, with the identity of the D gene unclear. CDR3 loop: CASSDLTVANTGELFF. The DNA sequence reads TGTGCCAGCAGTGATTTAACTGTCGCGAACACCGGGGAGCTGTTTTTT. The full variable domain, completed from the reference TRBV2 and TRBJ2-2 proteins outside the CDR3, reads EPEVTQTPSHQVTQMGQEVILRCVPISNHLYFYWYRQILGQKVEFLVSFYNNEISEKSEIFDDQFSVERPDGSNFTLKIRSTKLEDSAMYFCASSDLTVANTGELFFGEGSRLTVL.